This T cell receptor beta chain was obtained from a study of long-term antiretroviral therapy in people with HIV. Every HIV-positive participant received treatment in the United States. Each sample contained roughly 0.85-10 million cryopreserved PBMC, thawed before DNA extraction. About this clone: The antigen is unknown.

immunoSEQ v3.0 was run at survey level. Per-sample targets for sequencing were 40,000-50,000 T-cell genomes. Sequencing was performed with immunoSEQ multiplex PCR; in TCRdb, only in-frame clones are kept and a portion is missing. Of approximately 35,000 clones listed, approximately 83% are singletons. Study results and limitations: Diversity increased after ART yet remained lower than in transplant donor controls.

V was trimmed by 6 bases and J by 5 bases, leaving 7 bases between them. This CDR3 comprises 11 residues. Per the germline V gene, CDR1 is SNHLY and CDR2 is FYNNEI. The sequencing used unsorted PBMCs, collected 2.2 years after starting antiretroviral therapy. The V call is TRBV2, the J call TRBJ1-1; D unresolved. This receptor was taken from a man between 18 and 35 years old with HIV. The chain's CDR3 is CASRENTEAFF. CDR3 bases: TGTGCCAGCAGGGAAAATACTGAAGCTTTCTTT.